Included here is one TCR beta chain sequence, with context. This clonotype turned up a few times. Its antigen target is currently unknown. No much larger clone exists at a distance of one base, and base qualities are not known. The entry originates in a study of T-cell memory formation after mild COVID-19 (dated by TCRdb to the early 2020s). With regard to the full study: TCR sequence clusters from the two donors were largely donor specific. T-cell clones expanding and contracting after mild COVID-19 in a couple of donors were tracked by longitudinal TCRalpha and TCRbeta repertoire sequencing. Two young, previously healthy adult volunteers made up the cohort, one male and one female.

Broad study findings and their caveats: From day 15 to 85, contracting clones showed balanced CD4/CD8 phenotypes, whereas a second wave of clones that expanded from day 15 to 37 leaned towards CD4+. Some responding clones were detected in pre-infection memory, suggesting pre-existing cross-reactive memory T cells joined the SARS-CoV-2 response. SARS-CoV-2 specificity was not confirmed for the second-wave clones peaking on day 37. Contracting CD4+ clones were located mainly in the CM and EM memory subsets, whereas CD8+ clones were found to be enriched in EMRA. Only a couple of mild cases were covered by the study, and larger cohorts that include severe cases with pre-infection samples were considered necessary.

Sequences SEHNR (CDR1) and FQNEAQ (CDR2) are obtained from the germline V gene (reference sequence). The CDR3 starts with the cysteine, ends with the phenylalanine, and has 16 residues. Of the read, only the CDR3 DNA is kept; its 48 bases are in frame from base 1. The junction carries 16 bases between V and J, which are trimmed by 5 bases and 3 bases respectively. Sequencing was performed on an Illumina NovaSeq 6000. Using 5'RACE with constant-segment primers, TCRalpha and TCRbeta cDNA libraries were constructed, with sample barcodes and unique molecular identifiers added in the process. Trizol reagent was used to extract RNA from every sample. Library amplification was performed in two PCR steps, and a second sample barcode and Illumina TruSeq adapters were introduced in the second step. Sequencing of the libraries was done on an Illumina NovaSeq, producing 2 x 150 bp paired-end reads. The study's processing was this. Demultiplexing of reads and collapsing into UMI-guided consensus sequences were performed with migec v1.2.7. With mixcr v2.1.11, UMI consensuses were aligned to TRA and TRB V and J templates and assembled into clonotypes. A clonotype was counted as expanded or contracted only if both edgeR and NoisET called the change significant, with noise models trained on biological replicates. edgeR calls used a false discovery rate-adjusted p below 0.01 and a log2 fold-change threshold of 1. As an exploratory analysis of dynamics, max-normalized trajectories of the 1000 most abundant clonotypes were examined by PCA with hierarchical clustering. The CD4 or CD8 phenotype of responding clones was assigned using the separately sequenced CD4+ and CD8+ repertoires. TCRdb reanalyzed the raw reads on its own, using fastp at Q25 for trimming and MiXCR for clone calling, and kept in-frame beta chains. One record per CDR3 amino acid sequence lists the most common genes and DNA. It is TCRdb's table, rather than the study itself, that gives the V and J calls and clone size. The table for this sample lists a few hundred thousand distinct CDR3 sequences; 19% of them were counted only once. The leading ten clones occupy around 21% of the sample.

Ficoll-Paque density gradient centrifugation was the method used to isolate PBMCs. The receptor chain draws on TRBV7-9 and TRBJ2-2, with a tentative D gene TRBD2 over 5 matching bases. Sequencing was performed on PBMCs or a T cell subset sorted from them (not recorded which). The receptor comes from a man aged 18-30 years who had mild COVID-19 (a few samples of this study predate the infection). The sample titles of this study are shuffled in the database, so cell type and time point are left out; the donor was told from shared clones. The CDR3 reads CASSPKGLRDTGELFF. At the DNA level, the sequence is TGTGCCAGCAGCCCCAAGGGCCTGCGGGACACCGGGGAGCTGTTTTTT.